This TCR beta chain is drawn from a study of blood T cell repertoires in COVID-19. Across the study: PBMCs, B-cell-depleted T cells, or T cells provided the cDNA or gDNA that made up the material.

The assay was immunoSEQ multiplex PCR, and TCRdb's table has in-frame clones only and misses some. The sample holds fewer than 100,000 clones, 84% seen once. The V gene lost 3 bases and the J gene lost 5 bases, with 22 bases spanning the gap. Germline V CDR1 and CDR2: MDHEN, SYDVKM. The CDR3 runs 17 residues. The source is a woman aged 45-60 years with acute or convalescent COVID-19. The V and J genes are TRBV28 and TRBJ1-1; tentative D call: TRBD1 (6 bases). The sequenced sample consisted of peripheral blood. The DNA of the CDR3 is TGTGCCAGCAGTTTCATCCAAAAGTCTGACAGGCCTACTGAAGCTTTCTTT. Its translation is CASSFIQKSDRPTEAFF.